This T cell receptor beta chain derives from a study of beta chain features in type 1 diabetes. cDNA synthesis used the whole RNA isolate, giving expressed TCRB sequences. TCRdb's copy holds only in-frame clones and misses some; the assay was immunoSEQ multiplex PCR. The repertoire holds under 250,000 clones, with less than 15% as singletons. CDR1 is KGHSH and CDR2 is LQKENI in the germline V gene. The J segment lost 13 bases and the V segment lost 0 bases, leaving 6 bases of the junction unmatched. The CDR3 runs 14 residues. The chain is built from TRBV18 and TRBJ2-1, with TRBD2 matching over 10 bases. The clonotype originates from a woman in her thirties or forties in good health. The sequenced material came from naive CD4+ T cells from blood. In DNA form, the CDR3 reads TGTGCCAGCTCACCACCGGGTCTAGCGGGGGTTCAGTTCTTC. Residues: CASSPPGLAGVQFF.